The present T cell receptor beta chain was sequenced within a study of cytomegalovirus exposure and HLA in healthy donors. Study overall: An early release of data contained about 85 million unique TCRs, which came from HLA-typed donors. Overall study findings and caveats: For most TCR sequences rarity was the rule, although some public TCRs occurred in many donors. In the analysis, some V segments, TRBV6-2 and TRBV6-3 included, were excluded as indistinguishable.

At collection, donors were nominally healthy, but unrecorded immune exposures were probable. Germline assignment: CDR1 SGDLS and CDR2 YYNGEE. The CDR3 totals 11 residues. Trimming left V 6 bases short and J 1 base short, with 2 bases between. The primer mix had 60 Vbeta and 13 Jbeta primers. Assay: immunoSEQ multiplex PCR; the TCRdb copy retains only in-frame clones and omits some. The sample has about 130,000 clones, almost 85% seen once; the top ten hold roughly 2.5%. A remark on this clone: Its antigen remains unidentified.

The TCR was taken from a boy aged 2 to 10 in good health and CMV-seronegative. Sequencing was done on a sample of PBMCs. This chain connects TRBV9 to TRBJ1-3; D is undetermined. DNA for the CDR3: TGTGCCAGCACGTCTGGAAACACCATATATTTT. This codes for CASTSGNTIYF.